What follows describes a single TCR beta chain. Its antigen is unknown. Single viable CD3+CD4+CD8-CD45RO+ cells were sorted as the memory CD4+ T cells. Total CD4+ T cells were enriched by CD4 positive selection. This specimen comes from a study of memory CD4+ T cells and cytomegalovirus serostatus. Study in general: Healthy Belgian adult donors included fewer than 10 CMV-positive and some 25 CMV-negative people.

Study-wide results and limits: Suggested: most of the CMV-linked TCR signature lies in CD4+ memory cells.

Profiling relied on immunoSEQ multiplex PCR, and the TCRdb table lists in-frame clones only, not all of them. The data hold under 55,000 clones, with around four fifths observed a single time. The sample consisted of memory CD4+ T cells from blood. This sequence originates from an adult in good health and CMV-seropositive.

This CDR3 is CASSYSRGDTEAFF. The DNA of the CDR3 is TGTGCCAGCAGTTACTCTCGGGGGGACACTGAAGCTTTCTTT. The chain carries TRBV6-5 and TRBJ1-1; perhaps TRBD1 as D (5 bases). CDR3 length: 14 amino acids. The germline gives CDR1 MNHEY, CDR2 SVGAGI. The germline V and J ends were trimmed by 0 bases and 3 bases, with 8 bases remaining between them.